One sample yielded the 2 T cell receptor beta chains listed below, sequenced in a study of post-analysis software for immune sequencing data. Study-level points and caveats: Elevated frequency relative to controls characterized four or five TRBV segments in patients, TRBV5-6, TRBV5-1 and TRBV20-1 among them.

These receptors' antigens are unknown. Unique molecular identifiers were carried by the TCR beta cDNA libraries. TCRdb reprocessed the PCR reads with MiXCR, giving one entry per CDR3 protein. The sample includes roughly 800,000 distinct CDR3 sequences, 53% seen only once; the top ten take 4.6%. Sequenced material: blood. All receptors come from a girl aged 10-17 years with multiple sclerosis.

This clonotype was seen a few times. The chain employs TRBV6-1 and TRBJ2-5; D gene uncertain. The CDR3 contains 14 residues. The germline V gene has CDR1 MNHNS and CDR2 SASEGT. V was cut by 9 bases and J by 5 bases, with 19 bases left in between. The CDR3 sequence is CASQTVRVYETQYF. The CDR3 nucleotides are TGTGCCAGTCAGACGGTTCGGGTCTATGAGACCCAGTACTTC.

CDR3 in amino acids: CASSSLSTGRTDTQYF. In DNA, the CDR3 is TGTGCCAGCAGCTCCCTCTCGACAGGGCGCACAGATACGCAGTATTTT. This chain uses TRBV27 with TRBJ2-3; 7 positions match TRBD1. The CDR3 extends over 16 amino acids. Germline V gene data show CDR1 as MNHEY and CDR2 as SMNVEV (reference sequence). The V segment lost 6 bases and the J segment 1 base; nucleotides outside the gene matches: 10.